This TCR beta chain was recovered during a study of cytomegalovirus exposure and HLA in healthy donors. The CDR3 has 14 amino acids. Trimming shortened V by 4 bases and J by 1 base, and 10 bases separated the two germline ends. Germline V lookup: CDR1 SGHAT, CDR2 FQNNGV. Concerning this clone: Its antigen is unidentified.

Study-wide findings and caveats: For TCR beta chains, V- and J-gene trimming was later linked to a missense DCLRE1C variant.

60 Vbeta and 13 Jbeta primers were used in PCR. Clones were sequenced by immunoSEQ multiplex PCR, and TCRdb holds only the in-frame ones, with some missing. The table has about 130,000 clones, 55% to 75% seen once. The TCR originated in a young man in good health and CMV-seronegative. This chain uses TRBV11-2 with TRBJ1-1, with D possibly TRBD1 on 5 matching bases. Sequenced: PBMCs. CDR3 DNA sequence: TGTGCCAGCAGCTCTTCAGACAGGAACACTGAAGCTTTCTTT. The encoded protein is CASSSSDRNTEAFF.